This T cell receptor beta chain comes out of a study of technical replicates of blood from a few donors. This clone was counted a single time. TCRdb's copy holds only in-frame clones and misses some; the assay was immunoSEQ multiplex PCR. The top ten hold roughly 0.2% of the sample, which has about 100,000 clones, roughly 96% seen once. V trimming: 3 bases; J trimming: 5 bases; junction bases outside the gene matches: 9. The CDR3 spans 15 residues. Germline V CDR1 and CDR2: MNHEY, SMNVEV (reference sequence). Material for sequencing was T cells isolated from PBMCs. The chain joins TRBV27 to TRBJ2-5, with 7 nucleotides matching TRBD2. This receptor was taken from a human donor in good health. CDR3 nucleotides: TGTGCCAGCAGTTTGACCCACTTGGGGGGGGAGACCCAGTACTTC. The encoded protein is CASSLTHLGGETQYF.